Presented here are 6 T cell receptor beta chains from one specimen sequenced in a study of T cells in Graves' hyperthyroidism and ophthalmopathy. TCR beta CDR3 regions were amplified from RNA. First-round RT-PCR with HTBI primers amplified the TCR CDR3 region. TCRdb passed the multiplex PCR reads through MiXCR, listing each CDR3 protein once. The sample holds around 600,000 distinct CDR3 sequences, roughly 15% seen once. Input material: blood. The receptors derive from a woman aged 50 to 60 with Graves' ophthalmopathy.

This clonotype was seen a few times. The chain is built from TRBV20-1 and TRBJ2-7; D not certain. The V gene's germline CDR1 is DFQATT and CDR2 SNEGSKA (reference sequence). Trimming took off 1 base at V and 0 bases at J, with 7 bases between the two ends. The CDR3 sequence is 13 residues long. The CDR3 protein is CSARGSSSYEQYF. CDR3 DNA sequence: TGCAGTGCTAGAGGGTCCAGCTCCTACGAGCAGTACTTC.

The sample holds many counts of this clonotype. The chain links TRBV6-1 to TRBJ2-5, with 12 positions matching TRBD2. Trimming removed 5 bases from V and 8 bases from J; junction bases left unmatched: 9. There are 15 residues in the CDR3. Germline CDR1 MNHNS, CDR2 SASEGT. The CDR3 DNA sequence: TGTGCCAGCAGTCTCCCGACTAGCGGGAGTTATACCCAGTACTTC. It translates to CASSLPTSGSYTQYF.

The chain employs TRBV11-1 and TRBJ2-1, with TRBD1 identical over 12 bases. This CDR3 spans 15 amino acids. Germline V gene data show CDR1 as SGHAT and CDR2 as FQDESV (reference sequence). Trimming at V came to 5 bases and at J to 8 bases, leaving 7 bases not matched to a gene. The CDR3 region is CASSNRDRGHYEQFF. The DNA of the CDR3 is TGTGCCAGCAGCAACCGGGACAGGGGGCACTATGAGCAGTTCTTC.

There are a few counts of this clonotype. This chain uses TRBV24-1 with TRBJ2-1, with D possibly TRBD2 on 6 matching bases. Trimming cost V 3 bases and J 10 bases, with 12 bases left between them. In germline, CDR1 is KGHDR, CDR2 SFDVKD. The CDR3 is 13 amino acids. The CDR3 spells CATSDPHSGEQFF. The DNA of the CDR3 is TGTGCCACCAGTGATCCTCATAGCGGCGAGCAGTTCTTC.

As regards this clonotype: One base away lies a much larger clone, so this may be a sequencing read error. The gene calls are TRBV28 and TRBJ2-1; no clear D. Germline V lookup: CDR1 MDHEN, CDR2 SYDVKM. V lost 5 bases, J lost 10 bases, and 15 bases lay in between. There are 13 residues in the CDR3. CDR3 nucleotide sequence: TGTGCCAGCAGTCCCAATAATCCGTACGAGCAGTTCTTC. Protein: CASSPNNPYEQFF.

This clonotype was recorded a few times. The chain links TRBV5-1 to TRBJ2-7, with TRBD2 identical over 8 bases. J was trimmed by 2 bases and V by 2 bases; bases with no gene match: 9. Germline V gene lookup returns CDR1 SGHRS and CDR2 YFSETQ. This CDR3 is 16 amino acids long. The CDR3: CASSFIVPAGAYEQYF. CDR3 nucleotide sequence: TGCGCCAGCAGCTTTATTGTGCCAGCGGGAGCCTACGAGCAGTACTTC. Full variable domain (rest looked up from reference TRBV5-1 and TRBJ2-7): KAGVTQTPRYLIKTRGQQVTLSCSPISGHRSVSWYQQTPGQGLQFLFEYFSETQRNKGNFPGRFSGRQFSNSRSEMNVSTLELGDSALYLCASSFIVPAGAYEQYFGPGTRLTVT.